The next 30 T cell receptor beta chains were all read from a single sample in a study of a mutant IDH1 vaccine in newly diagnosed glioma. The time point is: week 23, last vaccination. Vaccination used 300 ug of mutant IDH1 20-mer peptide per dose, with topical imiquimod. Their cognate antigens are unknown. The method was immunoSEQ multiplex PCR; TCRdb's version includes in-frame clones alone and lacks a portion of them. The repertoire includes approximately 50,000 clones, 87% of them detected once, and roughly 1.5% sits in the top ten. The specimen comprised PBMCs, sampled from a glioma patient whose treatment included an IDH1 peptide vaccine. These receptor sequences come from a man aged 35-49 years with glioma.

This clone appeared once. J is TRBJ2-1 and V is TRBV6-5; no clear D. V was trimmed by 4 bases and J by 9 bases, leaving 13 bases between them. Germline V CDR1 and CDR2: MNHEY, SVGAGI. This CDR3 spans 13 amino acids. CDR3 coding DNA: TGTGCCAGCAGTTGGGCAACCTGGAGTGAGCAGTTCTTC. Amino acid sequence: CASSWATWSEQFF.

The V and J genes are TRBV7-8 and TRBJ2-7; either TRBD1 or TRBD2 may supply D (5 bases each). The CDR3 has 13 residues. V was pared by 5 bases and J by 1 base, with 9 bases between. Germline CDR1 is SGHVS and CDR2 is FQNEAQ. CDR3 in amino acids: CASSQGRSYEQYF. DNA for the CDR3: TGTGCCAGCAGCCAGGGACGGTCCTACGAGCAGTACTTC.

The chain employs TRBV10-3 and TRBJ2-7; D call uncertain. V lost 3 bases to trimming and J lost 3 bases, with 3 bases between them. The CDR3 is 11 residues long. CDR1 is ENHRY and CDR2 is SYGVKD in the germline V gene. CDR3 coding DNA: TGTGCCATCAGTGAATACTACGAGCAGTACTTC. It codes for CAISEYYEQYF.

The CDR3 bases are TGTGCCAGCAGCTTAGAAGGTACGCAGTATTTT. Encoded protein: CASSLEGTQYF. This chain joins TRBV7-9 and TRBJ2-3; D gene ambiguous. Trimming cost V 1 base and J 8 bases, with 4 bases left between them. The CDR3 has 11 amino acids. The germline V gene encodes CDR1 SEHNR and CDR2 FQNEAQ (reference sequence).

CDR3 coding DNA: TGTGCCAGCAGTCCCGGGACAGGGGGAACTGAAGCTTTCTTT. It encodes CASSPGTGGTEAFF. V and J are TRBV6-1 and TRBJ1-1; 11 bases fit TRBD1. CDR1 MNHNS and CDR2 SASEGT come from the germline V gene. V lost 5 bases and J lost 5; bases outside the gene matches: 4. The CDR3 consists of 14 residues.

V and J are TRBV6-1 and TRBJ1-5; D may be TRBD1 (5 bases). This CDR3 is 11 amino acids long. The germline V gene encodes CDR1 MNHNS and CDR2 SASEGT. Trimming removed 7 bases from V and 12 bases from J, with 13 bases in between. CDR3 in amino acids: CASTNRHNQHF. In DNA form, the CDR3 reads TGTGCCAGCACCAACAGGCATAACCAGCATTTT.

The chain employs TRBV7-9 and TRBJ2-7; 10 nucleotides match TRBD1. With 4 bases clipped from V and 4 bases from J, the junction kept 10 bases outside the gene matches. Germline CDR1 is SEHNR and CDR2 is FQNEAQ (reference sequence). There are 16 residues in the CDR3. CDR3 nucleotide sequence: TGTGCCAGCAGCTCCCCCGAGGGACAGGGGAGTTACGAGCAGTACTTC. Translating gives CASSSPEGQGSYEQYF.

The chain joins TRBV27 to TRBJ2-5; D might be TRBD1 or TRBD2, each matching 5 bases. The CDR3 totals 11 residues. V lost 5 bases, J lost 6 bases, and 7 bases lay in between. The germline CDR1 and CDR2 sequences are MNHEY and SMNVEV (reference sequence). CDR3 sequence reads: CASSGGKTQYF. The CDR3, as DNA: TGTGCCAGCAGTGGGGGTAAGACCCAGTACTTC.

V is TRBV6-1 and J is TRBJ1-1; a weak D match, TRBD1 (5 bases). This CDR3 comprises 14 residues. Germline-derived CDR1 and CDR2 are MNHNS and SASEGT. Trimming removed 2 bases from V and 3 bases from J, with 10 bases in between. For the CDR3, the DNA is TGTGCCAGCAGTGAAATTTGGGGGTACACTGAAGCTTTCTTT. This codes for CASSEIWGYTEAFF.

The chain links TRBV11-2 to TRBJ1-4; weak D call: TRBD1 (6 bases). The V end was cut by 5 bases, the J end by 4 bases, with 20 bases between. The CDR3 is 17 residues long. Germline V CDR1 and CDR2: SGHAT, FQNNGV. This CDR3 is CASSIAGDANNNEKLFF. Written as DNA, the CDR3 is TGTGCCAGCAGCATCGCAGGGGATGCTAACAATAATGAAAAACTGTTTTTT.

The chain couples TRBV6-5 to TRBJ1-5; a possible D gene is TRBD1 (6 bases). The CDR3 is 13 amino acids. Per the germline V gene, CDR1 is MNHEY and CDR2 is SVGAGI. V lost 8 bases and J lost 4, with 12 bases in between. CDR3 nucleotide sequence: TGTGCCAGCGGGGGCAGCCCTAATCAGCCCCAGCATTTT. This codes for CASGGSPNQPQHF.

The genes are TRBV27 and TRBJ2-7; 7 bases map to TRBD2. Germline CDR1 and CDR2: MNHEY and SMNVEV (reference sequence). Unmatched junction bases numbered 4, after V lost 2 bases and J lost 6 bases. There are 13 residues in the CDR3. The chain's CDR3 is CASSLAGVGEQYF. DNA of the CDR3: TGTGCCAGCAGTTTAGCGGGAGTCGGCGAGCAGTACTTC.

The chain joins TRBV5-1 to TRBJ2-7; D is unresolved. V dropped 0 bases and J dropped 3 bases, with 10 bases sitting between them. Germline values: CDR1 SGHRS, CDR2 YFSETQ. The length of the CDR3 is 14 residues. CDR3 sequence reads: CASSLDHQDYEQYF. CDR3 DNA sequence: TGCGCCAGCAGCTTGGATCATCAAGACTACGAGCAGTACTTC.

This CDR3 reads CASSLGQNSYNEQFF. CDR3 in DNA: TGTGCCAGCAGCTTAGGACAGAACTCCTACAATGAGCAGTTCTTC. The chain recombines TRBV11-3 with TRBJ2-1, with D possibly matching TRBD1 (5 bases). Per germline, CDR1 SGHNT and CDR2 YENEEA. The CDR3 has 15 amino acids. V lost 1 base to trimming and J lost 0 bases, with 7 bases between them.

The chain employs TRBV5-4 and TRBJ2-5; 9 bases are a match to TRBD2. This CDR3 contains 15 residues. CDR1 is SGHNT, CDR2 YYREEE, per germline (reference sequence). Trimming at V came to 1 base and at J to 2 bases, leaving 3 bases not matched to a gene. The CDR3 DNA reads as TGTGCCAGCAGCTTGATTAGCGGGAGTCAAGAGACCCAGTACTTC. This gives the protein CASSLISGSQETQYF.

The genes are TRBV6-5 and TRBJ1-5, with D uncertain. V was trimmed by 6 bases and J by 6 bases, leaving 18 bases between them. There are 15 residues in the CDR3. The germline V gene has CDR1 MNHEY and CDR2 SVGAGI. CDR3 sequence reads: CASSSGRWGGQPQHF. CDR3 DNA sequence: TGTGCCAGCAGCTCGGGGAGGTGGGGAGGTCAGCCCCAGCATTTT.

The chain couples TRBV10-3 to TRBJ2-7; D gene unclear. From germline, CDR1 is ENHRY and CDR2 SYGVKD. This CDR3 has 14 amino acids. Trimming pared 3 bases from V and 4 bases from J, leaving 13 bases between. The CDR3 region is CAISEDGSNYEQYF. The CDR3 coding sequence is TGTGCCATCAGTGAAGACGGAAGTAATTACGAGCAGTACTTC.

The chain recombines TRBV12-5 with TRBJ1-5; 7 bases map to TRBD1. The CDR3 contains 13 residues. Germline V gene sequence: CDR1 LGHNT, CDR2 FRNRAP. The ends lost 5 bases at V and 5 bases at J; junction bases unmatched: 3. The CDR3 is CASGKQGDQPQHF. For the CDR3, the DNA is TGTGCTAGTGGTAAGCAGGGGGATCAGCCCCAGCATTTT.

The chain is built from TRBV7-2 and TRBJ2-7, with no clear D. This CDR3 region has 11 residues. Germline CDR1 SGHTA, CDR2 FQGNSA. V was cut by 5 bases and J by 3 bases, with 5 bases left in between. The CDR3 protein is CASSTHYEQYF. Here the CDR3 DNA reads TGTGCCAGCAGCACCCACTACGAGCAGTACTTC. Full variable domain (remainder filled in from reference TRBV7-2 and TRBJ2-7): GAGVSQSPSNKVTEKGKDVELRCDPISGHTALYWYRQSLGQGLEFLIYFQGNSAPDKSGLPSDRFSAERTGGSVSTLTIQRTQQEDSAVYLCASSTHYEQYFGPGTRLTVT.

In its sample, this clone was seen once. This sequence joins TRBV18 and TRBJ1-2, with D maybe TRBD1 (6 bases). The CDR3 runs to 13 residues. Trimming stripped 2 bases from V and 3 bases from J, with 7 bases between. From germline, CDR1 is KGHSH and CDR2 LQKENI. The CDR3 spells CASSPGGHYGYTF. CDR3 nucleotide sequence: TGTGCCAGCTCACCAGGGGGCCACTATGGCTACACCTTC.

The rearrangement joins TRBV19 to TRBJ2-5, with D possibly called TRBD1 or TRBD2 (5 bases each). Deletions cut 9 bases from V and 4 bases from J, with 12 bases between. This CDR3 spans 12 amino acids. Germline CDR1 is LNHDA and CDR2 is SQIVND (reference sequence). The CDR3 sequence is CASRDPGETQYF. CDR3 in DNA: TGTGCCAGCCGGGACCCGGGAGAGACCCAGTACTTC.

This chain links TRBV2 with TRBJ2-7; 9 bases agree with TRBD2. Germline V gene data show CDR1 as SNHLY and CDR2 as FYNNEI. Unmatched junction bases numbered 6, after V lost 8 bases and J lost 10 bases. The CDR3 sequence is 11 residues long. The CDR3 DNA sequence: TGTGCCAGCCGTCTAGCGGGATTACAGTACTTC. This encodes CASRLAGLQYF.

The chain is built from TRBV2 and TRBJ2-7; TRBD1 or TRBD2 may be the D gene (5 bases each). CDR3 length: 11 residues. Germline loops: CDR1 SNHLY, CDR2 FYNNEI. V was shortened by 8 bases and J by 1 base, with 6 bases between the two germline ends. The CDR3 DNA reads TGTGCCAGCGGGGGTTCCTACGAGCAGTACTTC. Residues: CASGGSYEQYF. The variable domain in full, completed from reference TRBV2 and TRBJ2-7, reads EPEVTQTPSHQVTQMGQEVILRCVPISNHLYFYWYRQILGQKVEFLVSFYNNEISEKSEIFDDQFSVERPDGSNFTLKIRSTKLEDSAMYFCASGGSYEQYFGPGTRLTVT.

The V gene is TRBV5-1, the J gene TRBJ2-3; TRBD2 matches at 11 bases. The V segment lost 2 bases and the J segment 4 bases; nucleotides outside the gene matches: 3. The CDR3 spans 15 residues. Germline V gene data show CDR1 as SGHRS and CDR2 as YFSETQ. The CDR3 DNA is TGCGCCAGCAGCTTTACTAGCGGGAGCCCAGATACGCAGTATTTT. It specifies CASSFTSGSPDTQYF.

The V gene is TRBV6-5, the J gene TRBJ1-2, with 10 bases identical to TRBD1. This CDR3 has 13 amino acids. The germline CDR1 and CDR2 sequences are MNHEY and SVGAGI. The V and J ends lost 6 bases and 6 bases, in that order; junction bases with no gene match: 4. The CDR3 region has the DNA TGTGCCAGCAGCTGGACAGGGGGTGATGGCTACACCTTC. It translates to CASSWTGGDGYTF.

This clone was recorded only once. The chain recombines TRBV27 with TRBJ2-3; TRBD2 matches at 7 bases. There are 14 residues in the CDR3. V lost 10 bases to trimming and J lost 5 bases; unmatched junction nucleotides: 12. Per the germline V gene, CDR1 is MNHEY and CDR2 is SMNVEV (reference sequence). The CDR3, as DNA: TGTGCCACCCTTATCAACCCGGGGGGAGATACGCAGTATTTT. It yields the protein CATLINPGGDTQYF.

The CDR3 nucleotides are TGTGCCAGCAGTGATATGCAGGGGCCCCGGGAGACCCAGTACTTC. It yields the protein CASSDMQGPRETQYF. This chain connects TRBV2 to TRBJ2-5, with D maybe TRBD1 (6 bases). The CDR3 runs to 15 residues. Germline lookup yields CDR1 SNHLY and CDR2 FYNNEI. V was trimmed by 3 bases and J by 5 bases, leaving 16 bases between them.

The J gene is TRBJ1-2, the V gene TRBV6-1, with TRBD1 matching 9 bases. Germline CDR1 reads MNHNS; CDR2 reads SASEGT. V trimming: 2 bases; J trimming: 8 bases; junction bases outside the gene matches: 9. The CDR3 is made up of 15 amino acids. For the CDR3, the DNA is TGTGCCAGCAGTGAAAGTTGGACAGGGGTTAAAGGCTACACCTTC. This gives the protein CASSESWTGVKGYTF.

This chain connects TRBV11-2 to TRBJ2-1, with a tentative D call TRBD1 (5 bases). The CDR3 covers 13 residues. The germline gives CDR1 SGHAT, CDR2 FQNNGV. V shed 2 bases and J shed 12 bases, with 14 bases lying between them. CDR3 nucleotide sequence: TGTGCCAGCAGCTTACTCAGAGACAGCTTGCAGTTCTTC. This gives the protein CASSLLRDSLQFF.

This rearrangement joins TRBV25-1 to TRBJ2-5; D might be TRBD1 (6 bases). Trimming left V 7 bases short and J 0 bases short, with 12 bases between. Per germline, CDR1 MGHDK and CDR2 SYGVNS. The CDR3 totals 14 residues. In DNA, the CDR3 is TGTGCCAGCATCGGCACAGGGTACCAAGAGACCCAGTACTTC. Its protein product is CASIGTGYQETQYF.